The 3 T cell receptor beta chains reported below all come from one sample, sequenced in a study of cytomegalovirus exposure and HLA in healthy donors. Primers: 60 Vbeta forward and 13 Jbeta reverse. Here immunoSEQ multiplex PCR was the method, and the copy in TCRdb shows in-frame clones only, minus some. The sample includes about 73,000 clones, 65% to 70% of them seen just once. The specimen sequenced was PBMCs. These receptors all stem from a woman between 50 and 59 years old in good health and CMV-seropositive.

The V call is TRBV10-1, the J call TRBJ2-2; 9 positions match TRBD1. The germline V gene has CDR1 WNHNN and CDR2 SYGVQD (reference sequence). CDR3 length equals 16 residues. Trimming at V came to 9 bases and at J to 0 bases, leaving 8 bases not matched to a gene. As DNA, the CDR3 is TGCGCCAGGTTAAGGACAGGGGACCCGAACACCGGGGAGCTGTTTTTT. This translates into CARLRTGDPNTGELFF.

V and J are TRBV18 and TRBJ1-1; D uncertain. The V gene's germline CDR1 is KGHSH and CDR2 LQKENI. This CDR3 is 15 amino acids long. Trimming shortened V by 0 bases and J by 3 bases, and 11 bases separated the two germline ends. Here the CDR3 reads CASSPPLGRDTEAFF. For the CDR3, the DNA is TGTGCCAGCTCACCACCGCTGGGTCGGGACACTGAAGCTTTCTTT.

The chain has TRBV10-3 and TRBJ1-1, with D possibly being TRBD1 (5 bases). Germline CDR1 ENHRY, CDR2 SYGVKD. The CDR3 is 14 amino acids. V lost 2 bases and J lost 3, with 10 bases in between. The CDR3 nucleotides read TGTGCCATCAGTGAGGTGACAGAAGACACTGAAGCTTTCTTT. Encoded protein: CAISEVTEDTEAFF.